The next 8 T cell receptor beta chains were all read from a single sample in a study of cytomegalovirus exposure and HLA in healthy donors. With 60 Vbeta and 13 Jbeta primers, the PCR was carried out. Profiling relied on immunoSEQ multiplex PCR, and the TCRdb table lists in-frame clones only, not all of them. The sample gives over 85,000 clones, roughly two thirds of which show up once; roughly 1.2% is in the top ten. Sample: PBMCs. The receptors were gathered from a female donor in good health and CMV-seronegative.

This clone was observed a few times. The chain is built from TRBV19 and TRBJ1-5, with D possibly TRBD1 on 6 matching bases. Germline CDR1 is LNHDA and CDR2 is SQIVND (reference sequence). The ends were cut back, 7 bases at V and 2 bases at J, with 15 bases in the middle. This CDR3 comprises 15 residues. The CDR3 region is CASTVGGARNQPQHF. The DNA of the CDR3 is TGTGCCAGTACCGTTGGGGGGGCCCGCAATCAGCCCCAGCATTTT.

The chain couples TRBV7-9 to TRBJ2-5; D may be TRBD1 (6 bases). The germline V gene encodes CDR1 SEHNR and CDR2 FQNEAQ (reference sequence). This CDR3 contains 14 residues. V lost 4 bases and J lost 2, with 11 bases in between. CDR3: CASSSGQSQETQYF. In DNA form, the CDR3 reads TGTGCCAGCAGCTCCGGACAGTCACAAGAGACCCAGTACTTC.

This clone was observed a handful of times. This CDR3 is CASKGGVTNTEAFF. The CDR3 region has the DNA TGCGCCAGCAAAGGGGGGGTAACAAACACTGAAGCTTTCTTT. The chain employs TRBV5-1 and TRBJ1-1; tentative D call: TRBD1 (6 bases). This CDR3 contains 14 residues. CDR1 SGHRS and CDR2 YFSETQ come from the germline V gene. Trimming shortened V by 6 bases and J by 2 bases, and 14 bases separated the two germline ends.

CDR3 DNA sequence: TGCAGCGTTGCGACAGGGTTTCTTTCCTCTGGAAACACCATATATTTT. Translation: CSVATGFLSSGNTIYF. The chain links TRBV29-1 to TRBJ1-3, with 7 positions matching TRBD1. Trimming at V came to 4 bases and at J to 0 bases, leaving 9 bases not matched to a gene. Germline CDR1 and CDR2: SQVTM and ANQGSEA. This CDR3 contains 16 residues.

This clone was seen more than once but under ten times. The chain has TRBV25-1 and TRBJ1-1; 9 bases map to TRBD1. CDR3 length equals 15 residues. Germline values: CDR1 MGHDK, CDR2 SYGVNS. V lost 4 bases and J lost 1; bases outside the gene matches: 4. The CDR3 bases are TGTGCCAGCAGTGGGAGGACAGGGGCGAACACTGAAGCTTTCTTT. Its protein is CASSGRTGANTEAFF.

The chain couples TRBV27 to TRBJ2-5, with TRBD2 matching over 12 bases. There are 16 residues in the CDR3. V lost 5 bases to trimming and J lost 4 bases; unmatched junction nucleotides: 8. Germline CDR1 reads MNHEY; CDR2 reads SMNVEV (reference sequence). CDR3 residues: CASSQGTSGSRETQYF. The CDR3 DNA follows: TGTGCCAGCAGTCAAGGGACTAGCGGGTCACGAGAGACCCAGTACTTC.

This sequence joins TRBV5-1 and TRBJ1-2, with 11 positions matching TRBD1. Trimming took 3 bases from V and 4 from J; bases not matched to a gene: 5. CDR3 size: 15 residues. Germline V lookup: CDR1 SGHRS, CDR2 YFSETQ. CDR3 protein: CASSWGQGGSYGYTF. CDR3 nucleotide sequence: TGCGCCAGCAGCTGGGGACAGGGGGGGTCCTATGGCTACACCTTC. Together with reference TRBV5-1 and TRBJ1-2, the CDR3 gives the full variable domain: KAGVTQTPRYLIKTRGQQVTLSCSPISGHRSVSWYQQTPGQGLQFLFEYFSETQRNKGNFPGRFSGRQFSNSRSEMNVSTLELGDSALYLCASSWGQGGSYGYTFGSGTRLTVV.

CDR3 DNA: TGTGCCAGCAGCCAAGGATGGACTGCAAATGGCTACACCTTC. This gives the protein CASSQGWTANGYTF. V usage is TRBV14 and J usage is TRBJ1-2; D unclear. This CDR3 has 14 residues. Germline lookup yields CDR1 SGHDN and CDR2 FVKESK. Trimming stripped 1 base from V and 6 bases from J, with 12 bases between.